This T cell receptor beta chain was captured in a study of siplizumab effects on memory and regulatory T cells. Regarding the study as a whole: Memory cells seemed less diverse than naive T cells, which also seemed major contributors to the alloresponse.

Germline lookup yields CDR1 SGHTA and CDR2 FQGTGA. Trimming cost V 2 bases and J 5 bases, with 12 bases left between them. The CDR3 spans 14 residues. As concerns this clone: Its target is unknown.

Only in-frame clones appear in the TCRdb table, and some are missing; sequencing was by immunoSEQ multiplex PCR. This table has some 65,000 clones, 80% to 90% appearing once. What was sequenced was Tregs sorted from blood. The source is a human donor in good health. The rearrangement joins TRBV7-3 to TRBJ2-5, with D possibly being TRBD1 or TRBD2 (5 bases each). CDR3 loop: CASSLDRGGETQYF. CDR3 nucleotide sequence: TGTGCCAGCAGCTTAGATAGGGGCGGGGAGACCCAGTACTTC.